This T cell receptor (beta chain) emerged from a study of CD8 T cells in Susac syndrome. The study sequenced TCR beta in blood CD8+ and CD4+ T cells. Negative magnetic isolation gave CD8+ and CD4+ cells; FACS enriched CD8+ TEMRA. RNA in amounts of roughly 0.5 to 1 ug was reverse transcribed with random hexamers. Amplification of TCR beta CDR3 by immunoSEQ multiplex PCR spanned 54 Vbeta and 13 Jbeta. TCRdb re-called the immunoSEQ multiplex PCR reads with MiXCR, one entry per CDR3 protein. The table has about 130,000 distinct CDR3 sequences, roughly 96% seen once; the top ten hold more than 0.09%. The trim removed 5 bases at V and 2 bases at J, leaving 9 bases unmatched. Germline V gives CDR1 SGHTA, CDR2 FQGNSA. CDR3 size: 16 residues. The study, taken as a whole, reports: An acknowledgment was made by the study that its TCR sequencing and HLA analysis involved relatively few individuals.

As concerns this clonotype: Its target is not known.

The specimen sequenced was CD4+ T cells from PBMCs. The receptor was isolated from a human donor in good health. This chain links TRBV7-2 with TRBJ2-3; 8 bases map to TRBD1. The CDR3 nucleotides are TGTGCCAGCAGCCCTTCGACAGGGGTGGCCACAGATACGCAGTATTTT. Translation: CASSPSTGVATDTQYF.